This TCR beta chain is from a study of blood T cell repertoires in COVID-19 (dated by TCRdb to about 2020). Regarding the complete study: Samples from collaborators originated in the United States, Italy and Spain and spanned both the acute and convalescent phases of COVID-19. The sample metadata nearly always contained a de-identified subject ID, COVID-19 status, age in years and sex. Samples came from the ongoing ImmuneRACE study (first 160 participants) plus 1,254 subjects from 6 global collaborators. Where HLA class I and class II types were available, the types were taken from metadata supplied by the sample provider, not from assay-based typing. Deeply sampled blood TCRbeta repertoires from subjects exposed to, actively infected with, or recovered from COVID-19 were included in the dataset. The material from the prospective study consisted of cDNA or gDNA derived from T cells, B-cell-depleted T cells, or PBMCs. The repertoires were released in a freely available public database meant as a resource for research on the immune response to SARS-CoV-2. Overall study results and their limits: The quantity of clinical and demographic metadata differed by source and by participant and was supplied without curation.

CDR1 and CDR2, looked up from the germline V gene, are LGHNA and YSLEER. V gives up 4 bases and J gives up 2 bases, and the segment between their germline ends measures 10 bases. The CDR3 numbers 14 residues from cysteine through phenylalanine. Of all the DNA, just the CDR3 is kept, 42 bases in frame from base 1. This clone was observed once. Its specific antigen is unknown. Nothing much larger sits one base from this clone, and base qualities are not available. Collaborating institutions collected whole blood in K2EDTA tubes following their own protocols. For TCRbeta analysis, collaborators shipped samples in one of three forms: frozen whole blood, isolated PBMCs, or DNA extracted from either of those sample types. The immunoSEQ Assay, a bias-controlled multiplex PCR, was used to amplify TCRbeta CDR3 regions from genomic DNA. The authors' analysis ran thus. The number of nucleated cells in each sample was estimated by amplification of reference gene primers within the assay. To quantify the absolute abundance of each unique TCRbeta CDR3 rearrangement, sequence reads were collapsed and filtered. For each sample, productive Simpson clonality was calculated as the square root of Simpson's diversity index across productive rearrangements. The clones in this table, taken by TCRdb from immuneACCESS, are in-frame only. Not every clone is retained; where verified, under half of the shortfall comes from an unresolved V gene, and the cause of the rest is unknown. D and trimming come from the DNA, and the V and J calls and clone size come from that table. In this sample the table shows under 55,000 clones, about nine tenths of which occur a single time. Approximately 10% of the sample comes from the top ten.

The material sequenced was peripheral blood. The chain is encoded by TRBV4-3 joined to TRBJ2-3; a weak D assignment points to TRBD1 (5 bases agree). This receptor was identified in an elderly woman with active COVID-19. CDR3 region: CASSPETATDTQYF. Read as DNA, the sequence is TGCGCCAGCAGCCCCGAGACAGCCACAGATACGCAGTATTTT.